The 18 T cell receptor beta chains reported below all come from one sample, sequenced in a study of CD8 T cells in ankylosing spondylitis. Findings of the study overall: Seemingly distinctive of ankylosing spondylitis blood was a TCR beta motif formed by eight highly homologous variants.

For these TCRs, the target antigens are not known. Using its own MiXCR run on the 5' RACE reads, TCRdb lists one record per CDR3 protein. Of approximately 550,000 distinct CDR3 sequences in the sample, more than 9.5% were seen once. Sequencing was performed on blood, either unsorted or a sorted T cell fraction (not recorded which). All receptors derive from a male donor with ankylosing spondylitis.

This clonotype has more than one count but fewer than ten. The genes are TRBV5-1 and TRBJ2-2; TRBD1 might be the D (5 bases). The length of the CDR3 is 15 residues. V lost 0 bases to trimming and J lost 3 bases, with 9 bases between them. Germline CDR1 SGHRS, CDR2 YFSETQ. CDR3 sequence reads: CASSLGTPDTGELFF. The CDR3 nucleotides read TGCGCCAGCAGCTTGGGGACACCAGACACCGGGGAGCTGTTTTTT. Looking up the rest from reference TRBV5-1 and TRBJ2-2 gives the full variable domain: KAGVTQTPRYLIKTRGQQVTLSCSPISGHRSVSWYQQTPGQGLQFLFEYFSETQRNKGNFPGRFSGRQFSNSRSEMNVSTLELGDSALYLCASSLGTPDTGELFFGEGSRLTVL.

The V and J genes are TRBV10-3 and TRBJ2-5; D is unresolved. Trimming took off 4 bases at V and 5 bases at J, with 11 bases between the two ends. The CDR3 extends over 13 amino acids. Germline CDR1 reads ENHRY; CDR2 reads SYGVKD. Here the CDR3 DNA reads TGTGCCATCAGTGCCTCAGCCTCCGAGACCCAGTACTTC. The encoded protein is CAISASASETQYF.

The V and J genes are TRBV24-1 and TRBJ2-1, with TRBD1 matching over 8 bases. V shed 4 bases and J 6 bases; nucleotides not matched to a gene: 7. CDR1 KGHDR and CDR2 SFDVKD come from the germline V gene. The CDR3 consists of 15 residues. This CDR3 reads CATSDRTGFSNEQFF. The CDR3 DNA reads as TGTGCCACCAGTGACCGGACAGGGTTTTCCAATGAGCAGTTCTTC.

This clonotype was recorded at least ten times. The genes are TRBV4-2 and TRBJ2-5, with 11 bases lining up with TRBD2. Germline V gene lookup returns CDR1 LGHNA and CDR2 YNFKEQ. CDR3 length: 14 amino acids. J gave up 5 bases and V 4 bases, and 3 bases lay outside the gene matches. CDR3 in DNA: TGTGCCAGCAGCCTAGCGGGAGGGGTTGAGACCCAGTACTTC. Its translation: CASSLAGGVETQYF.

This clonotype was counted only a few times. The chain combines TRBV19 with TRBJ2-3; 14 positions match TRBD2. The J segment lost 5 bases and the V segment lost 6 bases, leaving 10 bases of the junction unmatched. The CDR3 has 17 residues. Germline-derived CDR1 and CDR2 are LNHDA and SQIVND (reference sequence). CDR3 in DNA: TGTGCCAGTAGACGGACTAGCGGGGGGCGAGGTAAAGATACGCAGTATTTT. It encodes CASRRTSGGRGKDTQYF.

This clonotype showed up many times. J is TRBJ1-2 and V is TRBV12-3 or TRBV12-4; 8 positions agree with TRBD1. Trimming cost V 8 bases and J 4 bases; bases outside gene matches: 6. The CDR3 is 13 residues long. In DNA, the CDR3 is TGTGCCAGCTCGACAGGGGTTGGCTATGGCTACACCTTC. Encoded protein: CASSTGVGYGYTF.

V is TRBV10-3 and J is TRBJ1-1, with 7 bases that match TRBD1. V was pared by 4 bases and J by 7 bases, with 9 bases of the junction left unmatched. The germline CDR1 and CDR2 sequences are ENHRY and SYGVKD. This CDR3 region has 14 residues. The CDR3 DNA sequence: TGTGCCATCAGTGGGGCCGGGACAGAGTATGAAGCTTTCTTT. Encoded protein: CAISGAGTEYEAFF.

This sequence joins TRBV29-1 and TRBJ2-1; D might be TRBD2 (5 bases). The CDR3 runs 12 residues. Looked up from germline, CDR1 is SQVTM and CDR2 is ANQGSEA. V dropped 1 base and J dropped 9 bases, with 10 bases sitting between them. CDR3 in DNA: TGCAGCGTTGAAGTCAACGGACTTGAGCAGTTCTTC. The encoded protein is CSVEVNGLEQFF.

Here the CDR3 reads CASSTPSGKNTGELFF. The DNA for the CDR3 is TGCGCCAGCAGCACCCCTAGCGGGAAGAACACCGGGGAGCTGTTTTTT. The genes are TRBV5-1 and TRBJ2-2; TRBD2 aligns across 9 bases. Germline lookup yields CDR1 SGHRS and CDR2 YFSETQ. V shed 4 bases and J 1 base; nucleotides not matched to a gene: 5. The CDR3 contains 16 residues.

In its sample, this clonotype was seen a few times. This chain uses TRBV12-3 or TRBV12-4 with TRBJ1-1; D gene ambiguous. CDR3 size: 13 residues. The germline V and J ends were trimmed by 6 bases and 0 bases, with 8 bases remaining between them. CDR3 protein: CASRTSVNTEAFF. CDR3 DNA: TGTGCCAGCAGGACTAGTGTGAACACTGAAGCTTTCTTT.

The rearrangement joins TRBV5-1 to TRBJ2-6, with D perhaps TRBD1 (6 bases). CDR3 length: 15 residues. Germline loops: CDR1 SGHRS, CDR2 YFSETQ. The ends were cut back, 5 bases at V and 0 bases at J, with 9 bases in the middle. The CDR3 nucleotides are TGCGCCAGCAGTTCAGGGGTCTCTGGGGCCAACGTCCTGACTTTC. As protein: CASSSGVSGANVLTF. Filled out from reference TRBV5-1 and TRBJ2-6, the complete variable domain reads KAGVTQTPRYLIKTRGQQVTLSCSPISGHRSVSWYQQTPGQGLQFLFEYFSETQRNKGNFPGRFSGRQFSNSRSEMNVSTLELGDSALYLCASSSGVSGANVLTFGAGSRLTVL.

Many counts were recorded for this clonotype. One junction end does not reproduce the germline sequence, and a read error may be involved. The chain is built from TRBV5-1 and TRBJ2-2; D is unclear. Germline values: CDR1 SGHRS, CDR2 YFSETQ. This CDR3 region has 11 residues. The CDR3 region has the DNA TGTGCCAGCAGCTTAGCCGGGGAGCTGTTTTTT. Its translation: CASSLAGELFF.

The V call is TRBV12-3 or TRBV12-4, the J call TRBJ2-1, with D perhaps given as TRBD1 or TRBD2 (5 bases each). V dropped 6 bases and J dropped 1 base, with 16 bases sitting between them. The CDR3 loop spans 16 amino acids. The CDR3 is CASSKSGPGSYNEQFF. In DNA form, the CDR3 reads TGTGCCAGCAGCAAATCAGGGCCGGGATCCTACAATGAGCAGTTCTTC.

This clonotype was observed many times. The chain combines TRBV27 with TRBJ2-3; D is unresolved. Deletions cut 3 bases from V and 2 bases from J, with 6 bases between. The germline gives CDR1 MNHEY, CDR2 SMNVEV (reference sequence). This CDR3 is built from 13 residues. The CDR3 DNA reads as TGTGCCAGCAGTTTCCGGAACACAGATACGCAGTATTTT. As protein: CASSFRNTDTQYF.

This chain uses TRBV7-9 with TRBJ2-3; 8 bases map to TRBD2. CDR3 length equals 15 residues. The germline gives CDR1 SEHNR, CDR2 FQNEAQ (reference sequence). Trimming at V came to 8 bases and at J to 5 bases, leaving 12 bases not matched to a gene. The CDR3 here is CASGRSGGPGDTQYF. CDR3 in DNA: TGTGCCAGCGGGAGGTCGGGAGGGCCGGGAGATACGCAGTATTTT.

This clonotype was observed a few times. CDR3 sequence (DNA): TGTGCCAGCTCACCTGTGGACGGTAGCAATCAGCCCCAGCATTTT. Its protein product is CASSPVDGSNQPQHF. The rearrangement uses TRBV18 and TRBJ1-5, with no clear D. CDR3 size: 15 residues. The germline CDR1 and CDR2 sequences are KGHSH and LQKENI. The V end was cut by 3 bases, the J end by 0 bases, with 9 bases between. Together with reference TRBV18 and TRBJ1-5, the CDR3 gives the full variable domain: NAGVMQNPRHLVRRRGQEARLRCSPMKGHSHVYWYRQLPEEGLKFMVYLQKENIIDESGMPKERFSAEFPKEGPSILRIQQVVRGDSAAYFCASSPVDGSNQPQHFGDGTRLSIL.

The chain carries TRBV5-1 and TRBJ1-1; D is unclear. The CDR3 has 15 amino acids. Germline V CDR1 and CDR2: SGHRS, YFSETQ. V lost 1 base and J 1 base, leaving 11 bases between the germline ends. CDR3 amino acids: CASSLSLQENTEAFF. The CDR3 bases are TGCGCCAGCAGCTTGAGTCTGCAGGAGAACACTGAAGCTTTCTTT.

This clonotype was seen at least ten times. The chain combines TRBV5-4 with TRBJ2-5; TRBD2 matches at 8 bases. V trimming: 5 bases; J trimming: 4 bases; junction bases outside the gene matches: 10. From germline, CDR1 is SGHNT and CDR2 YYREEE (reference sequence). The CDR3 runs to 15 residues. The CDR3 DNA reads as TGTGCCAGCAGGCCCGGGGGGGGGAGAACAGAGACCCAGTACTTC. Translating gives CASRPGGGRTETQYF. The complete variable domain, with remaining parts taken from reference TRBV5-4 and TRBJ2-5, reads ETGVTQSPTHLIKTRGQQVTLRCSSQSGHNTVSWYQQALGQGPQFIFQYYREEENGRGNFPPRFSGLQFPNYSSELNVNALELDDSALYLCASRPGGGRTETQYFGPGTRLLVL.